The 32 T cell receptor beta chains given below trace back to one sample, sequenced in a study of lymphopenia after photon versus proton radiotherapy. Clones were sequenced by immunoSEQ multiplex PCR, and TCRdb holds only the in-frame ones, with some missing. The data contain roughly 40,000 clones, around 83% of them singletons. The source material was peripheral blood, sampled from a patient treated with proton-based radiotherapy. These receptors were obtained from a woman in her seventies with pancreatic cancer. Some clones in this sample may be carry-over from other donors' samples.

The chain has TRBV7-2 and TRBJ2-6, with 7 positions matching TRBD1. Unmatched junction bases numbered 3, after V lost 8 bases and J lost 2 bases. This CDR3 has 14 amino acids. In germline, CDR1 is SGHTA, CDR2 FQGNSA. Here the CDR3 reads CASGTGAGANVLTF. The CDR3 region has the DNA TGTGCCAGCGGAACAGGGGCTGGGGCCAACGTCCTGACTTTC.

The chain links TRBV7-3 to TRBJ2-6; D is undetermined. Trimming took 2 bases from V and 0 from J, leaving 11 bases between them. The CDR3 is made up of 17 amino acids. Germline CDR1 is SGHTA and CDR2 is FQGTGA. In DNA, the CDR3 is TGTGCCAGCAGCTTAGTCGGTATATCCTCTGGGGCCAACGTCCTGACTTTC. Its translation: CASSLVGISSGANVLTF.

The V and J genes are TRBV18 and TRBJ1-1; perhaps TRBD1 as D (5 bases). The CDR3 is 13 amino acids. V lost 4 bases and J 0 bases, leaving 6 bases between the germline ends. The germline V gene has CDR1 KGHSH and CDR2 LQKENI. The CDR3 region is CASSQGMNTEAFF. The CDR3 coding sequence is TGTGCCAGCTCACAGGGGATGAACACTGAAGCTTTCTTT.

This clone was found a few times. This rearrangement joins TRBV6-5 to TRBJ1-1; tentative D call: TRBD1 (6 bases). Germline CDR1 and CDR2: MNHEY and SVGAGI. This CDR3 contains 14 residues. With 6 bases removed from V and 6 bases from J, the gap between germline ends came to 17 bases. This CDR3 is CASSYVLGGSEAFF. The CDR3 coding sequence is TGTGCCAGCAGCTACGTCTTGGGGGGCTCTGAAGCTTTCTTT.

The V and J genes are TRBV7-2 and TRBJ1-2, with 9 bases identical to TRBD1. CDR1 is SGHTA and CDR2 is FQGNSA in the germline V gene. This CDR3 comprises 14 residues. With V trimmed by 5 bases and J by 5 bases, 6 bases remained unmatched. In DNA, the CDR3 is TGTGCCAGCAGCAAATCGGGGACAGGGTATGGCTACACCTTC. Amino acid sequence: CASSKSGTGYGYTF.

The count of this clone is one. The rearrangement links TRBV5-6 to TRBJ2-3; 11 nucleotides align to TRBD2. CDR3 size: 16 residues. CDR1 and CDR2 (germline): SGHDT, YYEEEE. The ends lost 5 bases at V and 1 base at J; junction bases unmatched: 6. The CDR3 DNA follows: TGTGCCAGCAGGGACACGGGACTAGCGGGCACAGATACGCAGTATTTT. As protein: CASRDTGLAGTDTQYF.

The chain uses TRBV2 and TRBJ2-3; 9 bases map to TRBD1. V dropped 9 bases and J dropped 1; count of bases not matched to a gene: 2. The CDR3 spans 13 residues. Germline CDR1 and CDR2: SNHLY and FYNNEI. The CDR3 loop is CARGDRGTDTQYF. In nucleotides, the CDR3 is TGTGCCAGGGGGGACAGGGGCACAGATACGCAGTATTTT.

The rearrangement uses TRBV12-5 and TRBJ1-5, with D perhaps TRBD1 (5 bases). Deletions cut 7 bases from V and 4 bases from J, with 11 bases between. The CDR3 is made up of 13 amino acids. The germline CDR1 and CDR2 sequences are LGHNT and FRNRAP. This chain's CDR3 is CASATDRNQPQHF. CDR3 in DNA: TGTGCTAGTGCCACCGACAGAAATCAGCCCCAGCATTTT.

This chain links TRBV29-1 with TRBJ2-1, with 12 bases that match TRBD2. In germline, CDR1 is SQVTM, CDR2 ANQGSEA. The CDR3 spans 17 residues. Trimming removed 7 bases from V and 3 bases from J; junction bases left unmatched: 13. The CDR3 spells CSALVASGRASYNEQFF. The CDR3 DNA reads TGCAGCGCCCTAGTGGCTAGCGGGAGGGCCAGCTACAATGAGCAGTTCTTC.

The chain combines TRBV28 with TRBJ2-7; the D gene is possibly TRBD2 (6 bases). This CDR3 has 12 amino acids. The germline gives CDR1 MDHEN, CDR2 SYDVKM. V lost 6 bases, J lost 7 bases, and 13 bases lay in between. CDR3 in amino acids: CASSGRWEEQYF. The CDR3 DNA sequence: TGTGCCAGCAGCGGGAGATGGGAAGAGCAGTACTTC.

This clone has only one observation. This chain links TRBV2 with TRBJ1-1, with 10 bases that match TRBD1. The trim removed 6 bases at V and 3 bases at J, leaving 13 bases unmatched. Germline-derived CDR1 and CDR2 are SNHLY and FYNNEI. There are 17 residues in the CDR3. The CDR3 nucleotides are TGTGCCAGCAGAGACGACAGGGGGCAGTTCGGAGACACTGAAGCTTTCTTT. It translates to CASRDDRGQFGDTEAFF.

V is TRBV11-2 and J is TRBJ2-3, with 10 bases that match TRBD2. Per the germline V gene, CDR1 is SGHAT and CDR2 is FQNNGV. V was clipped by 4 bases and J by 10 bases; unmatched bases: 11. The CDR3 sequence is 15 residues long. The CDR3 bases are TGTGCCAGCAGCTCAACTCTAGCGGGAGAATCATCGCAGTATTTT. Protein product: CASSSTLAGESSQYF.

V is TRBV28 and J is TRBJ2-5, with TRBD1 matching over 7 bases. Germline-derived CDR1 and CDR2 are MDHEN and SYDVKM. CDR3 length equals 13 residues. J was trimmed by 4 bases and V by 7 bases; bases with no gene match: 6. CDR3 sequence: CASKAGGLETQYF. CDR3 nucleotide sequence: TGTGCCAGCAAGGCAGGGGGATTAGAGACCCAGTACTTC.

The chain links TRBV7-6 to TRBJ1-5; 7 bases line up with TRBD1. This CDR3 is built from 14 residues. CDR1 is SGHVS, CDR2 FNYEAQ, per germline. The trim removed 5 bases at V and 6 bases at J, leaving 7 bases unmatched. CDR3 loop: CASSPVQGTQPQHF. CDR3 bases: TGTGCCAGCAGCCCAGTACAGGGGACTCAGCCCCAGCATTTT.

The rearrangement uses TRBV28 and TRBJ2-3, with TRBD1 matching over 7 bases. Germline V gives CDR1 MDHEN, CDR2 SYDVKM. With V trimmed by 6 bases and J by 2 bases, 8 bases remained unmatched. There are 15 residues in the CDR3. The CDR3 spells CASSSGTEPTDTQYF. The CDR3 DNA reads as TGTGCCAGCAGCTCTGGGACAGAACCCACAGATACGCAGTATTTT.

The rearrangement links TRBV29-1 to TRBJ1-1; a possible D gene is TRBD1 (5 bases). Germline V gene sequence: CDR1 SQVTM, CDR2 ANQGSEA. The CDR3 has 15 residues. Trimming took off 0 bases at V and 1 base at J, with 12 bases between the two ends. The CDR3 loop is CSVEEPPRGNTEAFF. For the CDR3, the DNA is TGCAGCGTTGAAGAGCCCCCGAGGGGGAACACTGAAGCTTTCTTT. Full variable domain (rest looked up from reference TRBV29-1 and TRBJ1-1): SAVISQKPSRDICQRGTSLTIQCQVDSQVTMMFWYRQQPGQSLTLIATANQGSEATYESGFVIDKFPISRPNLTFSTLTVSNMSPEDSSIYLCSVEEPPRGNTEAFFGQGTRLTVV.

The chain is built from TRBV6-6 and TRBJ1-1, with a possible D match to TRBD1 (6 bases). Per germline, CDR1 MNHNY and CDR2 SVGAGI (reference sequence). V was clipped by 8 bases and J by 0 bases, with 13 bases between them. This CDR3 region has 14 residues. CDR3 DNA sequence: TGTGCCAGCGCCATCACAGGGTTGAACACTGAAGCTTTCTTT. Protein: CASAITGLNTEAFF.

V usage is TRBV29-1 and J usage is TRBJ2-1, with 8 nucleotides matching TRBD2. Trimming took 3 bases from V and 0 from J; bases not matched to a gene: 7. The V gene's germline CDR1 is SQVTM and CDR2 ANQGSEA. The CDR3 has 16 amino acids. In DNA form, the CDR3 reads TGCAGCGTTGATGAAAGGAGCGGGAGCTCCTACAATGAGCAGTTCTTC. Its protein product is CSVDERSGSSYNEQFF.

V and J are TRBV7-9 and TRBJ2-1; no definite D call. The germline V and J ends were trimmed by 4 bases and 1 base, with 17 bases remaining between them. Germline V CDR1 and CDR2: SEHNR, FQNEAQ (reference sequence). CDR3 length equals 17 residues. The CDR3: CASSSDTRALSYNEQFF. CDR3 coding DNA: TGTGCCAGCAGCTCAGATACACGGGCCTTATCCTACAATGAGCAGTTCTTC.

This chain links TRBV10-3 with TRBJ2-2, with TRBD2 matching over 13 bases. Germline CDR1 and CDR2: ENHRY and SYGVKD. Unmatched junction bases numbered 6, after V lost 0 bases and J lost 5 bases. There are 18 residues in the CDR3. The CDR3 sequence: CAISESALAGGGTGELFF. The CDR3 DNA sequence: TGTGCCATCAGTGAGTCCGCACTAGCGGGAGGGGGAACCGGGGAGCTGTTTTTT.

The chain employs TRBV6-1 and TRBJ2-1, with D unresolved. CDR1 is MNHNS, CDR2 SASEGT, per germline. This CDR3 region has 15 residues. V lost 2 bases, J lost 4 bases, and 12 bases lay in between. CDR3 sequence: CASSESLVWYNEQFF. CDR3 sequence (DNA): TGTGCCAGCAGTGAATCGTTGGTCTGGTACAATGAGCAGTTCTTC.

To note about this clone: Distinct nucleotide sequences in the sample also encode this CDR3. The chain links TRBV18 to TRBJ1-1; D is unclear. Germline-derived CDR1 and CDR2 are KGHSH and LQKENI. CDR3 size: 13 residues. The V end lost 3 bases, the J end lost 0 bases, and 5 bases lay between the germline ends. The CDR3 here is CASSPPMNTEAFF. As DNA, the CDR3 is TGTGCCAGCTCACCCCCAATGAACACTGAAGCTTTCTTT.

The chain uses TRBV5-8 and TRBJ2-7, with TRBD2 matching 14 bases. This CDR3 is built from 16 residues. J lost 9 bases, V lost 4 bases, and 12 bases had no gene match. Looked up from germline, CDR1 is SGHTS and CDR2 is YDEGEE. The CDR3 DNA reads as TGTGCCAGCAGCCGATTGGGACTAGCGGGAGTTTCGGTGCAGTACTTC. Encoded protein: CASSRLGLAGVSVQYF.

This chain connects TRBV5-1 to TRBJ2-3; 12 bases line up with TRBD2. V gave up 4 bases and J gave up 2 bases; unmatched junction bases: 5. CDR3 length equals 16 residues. CDR1 and CDR2 (germline): SGHRS, YFSETQ. The DNA for the CDR3 is TGCGCCAGCAGCCAGTCTAGCGGGAGGGCCACAGATACGCAGTATTTT. This encodes CASSQSSGRATDTQYF.

This chain uses TRBV19 with TRBJ2-1, with TRBD2 identical over 11 bases. The CDR3 contains 15 residues. Losses at the gene ends were 6 bases for V and 3 bases for J; bases not matched to a gene: 4. The V gene's germline CDR1 is LNHDA and CDR2 SQIVND (reference sequence). CDR3 sequence: CASRGTSGYYNEQFF. As DNA, the CDR3 is TGTGCCAGTAGGGGGACTAGCGGCTACTACAATGAGCAGTTCTTC.

The V and J genes are TRBV7-9 and TRBJ2-2; TRBD2 agrees at 7 bases. The V gene end was trimmed by 0 bases and the J gene end by 3 bases; junction bases not matched to a gene: 4. The CDR3 is 16 amino acids. Germline assignment: CDR1 SEHNR and CDR2 FQNEAQ (reference sequence). The CDR3 here is CASSLAGRGYTGELFF. The CDR3 DNA reads TGTGCCAGCAGCTTAGCGGGGAGGGGATACACCGGGGAGCTGTTTTTT.

The chain joins TRBV6-1 to TRBJ1-2; 7 bases are shared with TRBD1. Germline V gives CDR1 MNHNS, CDR2 SASEGT. V was pared by 8 bases and J by 2 bases, with 5 bases of the junction left unmatched. The CDR3 is 13 residues long. The CDR3 protein is CASGGQKNYGYTF. The CDR3, as DNA: TGTGCCAGCGGGGGACAGAAAAACTATGGCTACACCTTC.

The chain carries TRBV5-5 and TRBJ1-4; no firm D call. V was shortened by 2 bases and J by 6 bases, with 8 bases between the two germline ends. The CDR3 is made up of 13 amino acids. Germline V gene lookup returns CDR1 SGHKS and CDR2 YYEKEE (reference sequence). For the CDR3, the DNA is TGTGCCAGCAGCTTCACAGAGGATGAAAAACTGTTTTTT. This codes for CASSFTEDEKLFF.

This chain joins TRBV28 and TRBJ1-6; 8 nucleotides agree with TRBD1. This CDR3 has 13 amino acids. Germline-derived CDR1 and CDR2 are MDHEN and SYDVKM. J gave up 7 bases and V 11 bases, and 7 bases lay outside the gene matches. CDR3 in DNA: TGTGCCTCCAGGGACAGGTGGAATTCACCCCTCCACTTT. It specifies CASRDRWNSPLHF.

V usage is TRBV5-4 and J usage is TRBJ2-7, with 14 nucleotides matching TRBD2. This CDR3 has 17 residues. Germline-derived CDR1 and CDR2 are SGHNT and YYREEE (reference sequence). V was clipped by 4 bases and J by 4 bases; unmatched bases: 10. CDR3 sequence reads: CASSPGGTSGRSYEQYF. The DNA of the CDR3 is TGTGCCAGCAGCCCGGGGGGGACTAGCGGGAGATCTTACGAGCAGTACTTC.

The genes are TRBV6-1 and TRBJ1-5; D is unresolved. CDR1 and CDR2 (germline): MNHNS, SASEGT. The ends were cut back, 0 bases at V and 7 bases at J, with 7 bases in the middle. The CDR3 runs 13 residues. DNA of the CDR3: TGTGCCAGCAGTGAAGCCCCGGGACAGCCCCAGCATTTT. It yields the protein CASSEAPGQPQHF.

The chain joins TRBV6-1 to TRBJ2-5; 11 nucleotides align to TRBD1. Germline lookup yields CDR1 MNHNS and CDR2 SASEGT. The junction had 8 bases not matched to a gene; V was cut back by 6 bases and J by 5 bases. There are 15 residues in the CDR3. The CDR3 protein is CASRTGTGGLETQYF. CDR3 in DNA: TGTGCCAGCAGGACCGGGACAGGGGGTTTGGAGACCCAGTACTTC.